What follows describes a single T cell receptor beta chain. No antigen is known for it. The repertoire was sequenced with immunoSEQ multiplex PCR; TCRdb's copy has only in-frame clones and lacks some. Of about 70,000 clones in the sample, more than 65% were seen once. The data belong to a study of OX40 agonist ivuxolimab in advanced cancers. The overall study: Checkpoint inhibitors had been given previously to roughly 40% of patients.

Study findings and constraints: Low levels of normalized T-cell clonal expansion also appeared in some nonresponders.

In germline, CDR1 is ENHRY, CDR2 SYGVKD. V dropped 0 bases and J dropped 5 bases, with 13 bases sitting between them. CDR3 length: 15 amino acids. This rearrangement joins TRBV10-3 to TRBJ2-5, with D possibly being TRBD1 (5 bases). Sequencing was performed on CD4+ or CD8+ T cells sorted from blood, taken in a trial of the OX40 agonist ivuxolimab. The sequence was obtained from an adult with an advanced solid tumor such as melanoma, head and neck, liver or kidney cancer. The CDR3 spells CAISESVRAIETQYF. The DNA for the CDR3 is TGTGCCATCAGTGAGTCGGTCAGGGCCATCGAGACCCAGTACTTC.